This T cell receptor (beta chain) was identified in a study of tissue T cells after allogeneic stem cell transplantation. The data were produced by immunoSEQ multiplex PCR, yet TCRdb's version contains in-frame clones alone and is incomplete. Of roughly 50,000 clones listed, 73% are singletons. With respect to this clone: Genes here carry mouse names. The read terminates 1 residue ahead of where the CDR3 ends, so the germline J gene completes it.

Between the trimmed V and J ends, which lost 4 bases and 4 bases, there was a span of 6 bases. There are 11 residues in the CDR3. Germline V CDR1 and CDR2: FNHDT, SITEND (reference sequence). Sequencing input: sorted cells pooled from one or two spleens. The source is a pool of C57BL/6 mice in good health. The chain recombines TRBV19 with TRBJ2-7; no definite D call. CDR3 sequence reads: CASSSRYEQYF. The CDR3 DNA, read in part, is TGTGCCAGCAGTTCCCGGTATGAACAGTAC. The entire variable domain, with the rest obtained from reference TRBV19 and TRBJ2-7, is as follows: GGIITQTPKFLIGQEGQKLTLKCQQNFNHDTMYWYRQDSGKGLRLIYYSITENDLQKGDLSEGYDASREKKSSFSLTVTSAQKNEMAVFLCASSSRYEQYFGPGTRLTVL.